This T cell receptor beta chain appears in the sequencing data of a study of shared clonotypes between healthy human individuals. Turning to the study itself: Each donor's CD8 memory used one plate, CD8 naive two, each CD4 subset three.

The data were produced by immunoSEQ multiplex PCR, yet TCRdb's version contains in-frame clones alone and is incomplete. The sample lists about 2.1 million clones, about 94% occurring once. Worth noting for this clone: Its antigen remains unknown.

The CDR3 covers 11 residues. V was clipped by 8 bases and J by 6 bases, with 7 bases between them. Germline-derived CDR1 and CDR2 are MDHEN and SYDVKM. The naive CD8 subset, CD45RO-negative cells positively selected for CCR7, excluded terminally differentiated effector memory CD45RA+ cells. Regarding the study as a whole: Only blood samples were collected, and tissue repertoires likely differ.

The sample comprised naive CD8+ T cells from PBMCs. The chain couples TRBV28 to TRBJ2-2; D is ambiguous. This receptor was identified in a man younger than 35 in good health. Some clones in this sample may be carry-over from other donors' samples. The CDR3 here is CASAAPGELFF. The CDR3 nucleotides are TGTGCCAGCGCGGCCCCCGGGGAGCTGTTTTTT.